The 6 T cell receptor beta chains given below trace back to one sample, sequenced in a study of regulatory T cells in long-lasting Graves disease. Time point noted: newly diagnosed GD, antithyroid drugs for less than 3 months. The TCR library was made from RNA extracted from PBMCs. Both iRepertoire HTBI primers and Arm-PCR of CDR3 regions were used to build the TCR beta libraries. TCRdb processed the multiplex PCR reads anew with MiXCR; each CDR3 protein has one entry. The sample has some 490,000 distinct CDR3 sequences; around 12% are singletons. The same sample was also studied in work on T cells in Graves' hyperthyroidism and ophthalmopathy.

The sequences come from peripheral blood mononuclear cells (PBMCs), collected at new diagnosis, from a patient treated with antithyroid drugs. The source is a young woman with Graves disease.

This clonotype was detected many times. The CDR3 here is CASSVGTGFHEQYF. Written as DNA, the CDR3 is TGTGCCAGCAGTGTAGGGACAGGGTTCCACGAGCAGTACTTC. The chain couples TRBV2 to TRBJ2-7; 9 bases are a match to TRBD1. V trimming: 4 bases; J trimming: 5 bases; junction bases outside the gene matches: 6. CDR1 and CDR2 from the germline V gene are SNHLY and FYNNEI. The CDR3 runs 14 residues.

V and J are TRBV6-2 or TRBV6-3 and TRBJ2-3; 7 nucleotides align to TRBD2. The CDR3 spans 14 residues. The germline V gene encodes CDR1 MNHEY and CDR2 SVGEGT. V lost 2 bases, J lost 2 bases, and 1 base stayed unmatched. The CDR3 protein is CASSYGRATDTQYF. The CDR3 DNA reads TGTGCCAGCAGTTACGGGAGGGCCACAGATACGCAGTATTTT.

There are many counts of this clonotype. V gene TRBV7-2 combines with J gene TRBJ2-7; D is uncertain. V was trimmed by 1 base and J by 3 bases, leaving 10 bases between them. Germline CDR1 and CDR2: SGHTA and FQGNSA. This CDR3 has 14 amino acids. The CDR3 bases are TGTGCCAGCAGCTTAGACAGACGTGACTACGAGCAGTACTTC. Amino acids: CASSLDRRDYEQYF.

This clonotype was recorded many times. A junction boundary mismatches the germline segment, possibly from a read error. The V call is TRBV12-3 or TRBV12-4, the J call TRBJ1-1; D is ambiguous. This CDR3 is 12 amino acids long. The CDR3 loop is CASSLIGTEAFF. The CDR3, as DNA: TGCGCCAGCAGCTTGATCGGCACTGAAGCTTTCTTT.

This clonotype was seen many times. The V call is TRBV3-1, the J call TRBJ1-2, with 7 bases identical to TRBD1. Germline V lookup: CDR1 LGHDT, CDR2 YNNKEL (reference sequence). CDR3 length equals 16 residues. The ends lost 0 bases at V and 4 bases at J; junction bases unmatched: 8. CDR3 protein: CASSQERDRLLYGYTF. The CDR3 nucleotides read TGTGCCAGCAGCCAAGAACGGGACAGATTACTCTATGGCTACACCTTC. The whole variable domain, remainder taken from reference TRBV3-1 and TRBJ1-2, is DTAVSQTPKYLVTQMGNDKSIKCEQNLGHDTMYWYKQDSKKFLKIMFSYNNKELIINETVPNRFSPKSPDKAHLNLHINSLELGDSAVYFCASSQERDRLLYGYTFGSGTRLTVV.

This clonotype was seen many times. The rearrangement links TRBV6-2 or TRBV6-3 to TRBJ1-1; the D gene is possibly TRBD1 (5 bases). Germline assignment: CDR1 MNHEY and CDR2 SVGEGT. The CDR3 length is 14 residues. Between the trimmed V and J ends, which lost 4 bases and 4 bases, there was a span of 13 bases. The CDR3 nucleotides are TGTGCCAGCAGTTCCGGAGGAGGGGTCACTGAAGCTTTCTTT. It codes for CASSSGGGVTEAFF.